This T cell receptor beta chain appears in the sequencing data of a study of T cell repertoires in cytomegalovirus infection. Study at large: Well-studied HLA-B-restricted CMV epitopes were used in the study alongside recently identified HLA-C-restricted ones. Findings and limits, study-wide: Individuals carrying CMV plus the relevant HLA were identified by cumulative frequency of public TCR beta families.

The V gene's germline CDR1 is MGHRA and CDR2 YSYEKL. After removal of 1 base from V and 5 bases from J, the junction contained 6 bases not matched to a gene. The CDR3 runs to 15 residues. Details on this clonotype: The target antigen is unknown.

TCRdb reanalysed the reads using MiXCR and keeps one entry per CDR3 protein. The table includes roughly 150,000 distinct CDR3 sequences, about 22% detected once. The sample in question was CD8+ T cells from cultured PBMCs, obtained from culture after CMV antigen stimulation. The genes are TRBV4-1 and TRBJ2-7; 9 nucleotides match TRBD1. The sequence was collected from a human donor in good health (CMV status not recorded). Some clones in this sample may be carry-over from other donors' samples. The CDR3 coding sequence is TGCGCCAGCAGCCAAGGGGGACAGGGTTCCCACGAGCAGTACTTC. It specifies CASSQGGQGSHEQYF.